The 23 T cell receptor beta chains reported below all come from one sample, sequenced in a study of cytomegalovirus exposure and HLA in healthy donors. Primers included in the PCR were 60 Vbeta and 13 Jbeta primers. Method: immunoSEQ multiplex PCR; TCRdb's copy keeps in-frame clones and lacks some. The table has roughly 200,000 clones, over 9.5% seen once. The source material was PBMCs. The receptors here all came from a man in his fifties in good health and CMV-seropositive.

This clone came up a few times. V and J are TRBV4-3 and TRBJ1-1; no definite D call. The CDR3 length is 15 residues. Germline V gene sequence: CDR1 LGHNA, CDR2 YSLEER. The germline V and J ends were trimmed by 1 base and 5 bases, with 14 bases remaining between them. The CDR3 DNA sequence: TGCGCCAGCAGCCAAGCGGTTGGTAGAGGAACTGAAGCTTTCTTT. It specifies CASSQAVGRGTEAFF.

The genes are TRBV7-8 and TRBJ1-5; TRBD1 might be the D (5 bases). The CDR3 consists of 14 residues. The V end was cut by 3 bases, the J end by 4 bases, with 10 bases between. Germline CDR1 SGHVS, CDR2 FQNEAQ. In nucleotides, the CDR3 is TGTGCCAGCAGCTTCTTCGGGGGTAATCAGCCCCAGCATTTT. Protein sequence: CASSFFGGNQPQHF.

This clone turned up a few times. Mismatch with germline at one junction end may stem from a read error. This chain links TRBV7-6 with TRBJ2-5; 7 bases are a match to TRBD2. The CDR3 contains 13 residues. From germline, CDR1 is SGHVS and CDR2 FNYEAQ. The CDR3 nucleotides read TGTGTCAGCAGCTTGGGGGGGGAAGAGACCCAGTACTTC. This gives the protein CVSSLGGEETQYF.

This clone has more than one count but fewer than ten. The rearrangement links TRBV19 to TRBJ1-2, with 10 bases lining up with TRBD1. V dropped 9 bases and J dropped 5; count of bases not matched to a gene: 15. The CDR3 length is 16 residues. Germline V gene data show CDR1 as LNHDA and CDR2 as SQIVND (reference sequence). CDR3 DNA: TGTGCCAGCCCGGTAGGGACAGGGGCTCTGGGGTATGGCTACACCTTC. It specifies CASPVGTGALGYGYTF.

The rearrangement uses TRBV29-1 and TRBJ1-5; D call uncertain. Germline CDR1 reads SQVTM; CDR2 reads ANQGSEA. This CDR3 region has 13 residues. V was cut by 4 bases and J by 3 bases, with 10 bases left in between. This chain's CDR3 is CSVAPSPNQPQHF. CDR3 bases: TGCAGCGTTGCACCGAGCCCCAATCAGCCCCAGCATTTT.

This chain joins TRBV6-1 and TRBJ2-7; D unresolved. The V and J ends lost 3 bases and 8 bases respectively, with 11 bases between them. In germline, CDR1 is MNHNS, CDR2 SASEGT. This CDR3 spans 12 amino acids. In nucleotides, the CDR3 is TGTGCCAGCAGTGACCCAGGAAATCAGCAGTACTTC. Its translation is CASSDPGNQQYF.

This clone has just a few counts. V usage is TRBV4-3 and J usage is TRBJ1-1; D is uncertain. CDR3 size: 12 residues. CDR1 LGHNA and CDR2 YSLEER come from the germline V gene. Trimming stripped 0 bases from V and 7 bases from J, with 6 bases between. CDR3 in DNA: TGCGCCAGCAGCCAAGATCACAGTGAAGCTTTCTTT. It yields the protein CASSQDHSEAFF.

V is TRBV6-5 and J is TRBJ2-7; 7 bases fit TRBD2. Trimming removed 0 bases from V and 7 bases from J; junction bases left unmatched: 6. Germline-derived CDR1 and CDR2 are MNHEY and SVGAGI. This CDR3 comprises 14 residues. The CDR3 DNA reads as TGTGCCAGCAGTTACTCGGGAGGGCCTGGAGAGCAGTACTTC. It specifies CASSYSGGPGEQYF.

This clone was seen a few times. The chain uses TRBV2 and TRBJ2-1, with TRBD2 as a possible D gene (6 bases). Germline CDR1 reads SNHLY; CDR2 reads FYNNEI. The CDR3 runs to 15 residues. V was cut by 6 bases and J by 7 bases, with 19 bases left in between. The CDR3 coding sequence is TGTGCCAGCAGCCGGGGAGCGGGTGGTGGGAATGAGCAGTTCTTC. Translated: CASSRGAGGGNEQFF. The entire variable domain, with the rest obtained from reference TRBV2 and TRBJ2-1, is as follows: EPEVTQTPSHQVTQMGQEVILRCVPISNHLYFYWYRQILGQKVEFLVSFYNNEISEKSEIFDDQFSVERPDGSNFTLKIRSTKLEDSAMYFCASSRGAGGGNEQFFGPGTRLTVL.

This clone was detected a few times. The genes are TRBV5-4 and TRBJ2-2; the match to TRBD2 covers 8 bases. CDR3 length: 16 amino acids. Per the germline V gene, CDR1 is SGHNT and CDR2 is YYREEE (reference sequence). J lost 1 base, V lost 4 bases, and 6 bases had no gene match. The CDR3 reads CASSLARGGNTGELFF. CDR3 sequence (DNA): TGTGCCAGCAGCCTGGCTCGGGGGGGGAACACCGGGGAGCTGTTTTTT. The whole variable domain, filled in from reference TRBV5-4 and TRBJ2-2, reads ETGVTQSPTHLIKTRGQQVTLRCSSQSGHNTVSWYQQALGQGPQFIFQYYREEENGRGNFPPRFSGLQFPNYSSELNVNALELDDSALYLCASSLARGGNTGELFFGEGSRLTVL.

The rearrangement uses TRBV5-1 and TRBJ2-1; maybe TRBD2 (6 bases). Between the trimmed V and J ends, which lost 1 base and 4 bases, there was a span of 12 bases. This CDR3 has 15 amino acids. Germline V lookup: CDR1 SGHRS, CDR2 YFSETQ. The CDR3 DNA reads as TGCGCCAGCAGCTTGTTAGCGGAGCTATACAATGAGCAGTTCTTC. Encoded protein: CASSLLAELYNEQFF.

This sequence joins TRBV28 and TRBJ1-5; weak D call: TRBD1 (6 bases). Looked up from germline, CDR1 is MDHEN and CDR2 is SYDVKM. This CDR3 region has 16 residues. Trimming left V 4 bases short and J 0 bases short, with 13 bases between. The CDR3 loop is CASSSQGLYSNQPQHF. CDR3 DNA sequence: TGTGCCAGCAGTTCACAGGGACTATATAGCAATCAGCCCCAGCATTTT.

There are a few counts of this clone. The J gene is TRBJ2-3, the V gene TRBV2; 7 bases are shared with TRBD2. J gave up 7 bases and V 6 bases, and 4 bases lay outside the gene matches. The CDR3 length is 12 residues. Germline V CDR1 and CDR2: SNHLY, FYNNEI. The CDR3 DNA is TGTGCCAGCAGCGAGCGGGAATATACGCAGTATTTT. Amino acid sequence: CASSEREYTQYF.

The chain carries TRBV7-3 and TRBJ2-3; the match to TRBD2 covers 8 bases. Unmatched junction bases numbered 13, after V lost 3 bases and J lost 5 bases. Per germline, CDR1 SGHTA and CDR2 FQGTGA. The CDR3 covers 17 residues. CDR3 residues: CASSLKTSEGPIDTQYF. DNA of the CDR3: TGTGCCAGCAGCTTGAAGACTAGCGAGGGGCCTATAGATACGCAGTATTTT.

This clone was counted between two and nine times. CDR3 in DNA: TGTGCCAGCATCACAGGTGTTTTTCCCAAATACGAGCAGTACGTC. This encodes CASITGVFPKYEQYV. The chain has TRBV14 and TRBJ2-7, with D possibly being TRBD1 (5 bases). Trimming took 7 bases from V and 4 from J, leaving 20 bases between them. The CDR3 runs to 15 residues. Germline V gives CDR1 SGHDN, CDR2 FVKESK.

This clone has just a few counts. This chain joins TRBV14 and TRBJ2-5; D remains unclear. The CDR3 extends over 14 amino acids. Trimming removed 3 bases at V and 11 bases at J, with 19 bases between. Germline CDR1 and CDR2: SGHDN and FVKESK. CDR3 DNA: TGTGCCAGCAGCCAGGCCCTAGACGCTCCGAAGCAGTACTTC. As protein: CASSQALDAPKQYF.

The CDR3 sequence: CASSSQGATYNEQFF. In DNA form, the CDR3 reads TGTGCCAGCAGCTCCCAGGGGGCAACTTACAATGAGCAGTTCTTC. The rearrangement joins TRBV11-2 to TRBJ2-1, with TRBD1 identical over 8 bases. This CDR3 has 15 residues. Germline lookup yields CDR1 SGHAT and CDR2 FQNNGV. V lost 4 bases, J lost 4 bases, and 6 bases stayed unmatched. Filled out from reference TRBV11-2 and TRBJ2-1, the complete variable domain reads EAGVAQSPRYKIIEKRQSVAFWCNPISGHATLYWYQQILGQGPKLLIQFQNNGVVDDSQLPKDRFSAERLKGVDSTLKIQPAKLEDSAVYLCASSSQGATYNEQFFGPGTRLTVL.

The chain links TRBV7-8 to TRBJ1-1, with TRBD1 matching over 7 bases. The CDR3 extends over 14 amino acids. Unmatched junction bases numbered 13, after V lost 5 bases and J lost 10 bases. From germline, CDR1 is SGHVS and CDR2 FQNEAQ. The CDR3 loop reads CASSPGTAPAGAFF. CDR3 DNA sequence: TGTGCCAGCAGCCCGGGGACAGCCCCGGCAGGAGCTTTCTTT.

The chain couples TRBV27 to TRBJ1-2; TRBD1 aligns across 7 bases. Losses at the gene ends were 5 bases for V and 7 bases for J; bases not matched to a gene: 13. Germline V gives CDR1 MNHEY, CDR2 SMNVEV (reference sequence). The length of the CDR3 is 15 residues. The CDR3: CASSLSTGRRGGYTF. The CDR3 DNA reads TGTGCCAGCAGTCTGTCGACAGGGAGGAGGGGTGGCTACACCTTC.

The rearrangement joins TRBV7-6 to TRBJ2-3; D perhaps matches TRBD2 (6 bases). The CDR3 covers 16 residues. V was clipped by 6 bases and J by 4 bases, with 20 bases between them. Germline CDR1 and CDR2: SGHVS and FNYEAQ. CDR3 bases: TGTGCCAGCAGACCTGATCCGGGACTTCTCGCAGATACGCAGTATTTT. Protein product: CASRPDPGLLADTQYF.

This clone was counted between two and nine times. CDR3 DNA: TGCAGCGTGGCGGGCGGGGGGTCCGGAGATACGCAGTATTTT. Its protein is CSVAGGGSGDTQYF. V usage is TRBV29-1 and J usage is TRBJ2-3, with 8 bases identical to TRBD2. Germline CDR1 and CDR2: SQVTM and ANQGSEA. This CDR3 is built from 14 residues. V trimming: 6 bases; J trimming: 5 bases; junction bases outside the gene matches: 10.

The chain recombines TRBV6-5 with TRBJ1-1, with a weak D call TRBD1 (6 bases). Looked up from germline, CDR1 is MNHEY and CDR2 is SVGAGI. V lost 0 bases and J lost 6, with 8 bases in between. There are 13 residues in the CDR3. The chain's CDR3 is CASSYSGGPEAFF. DNA of the CDR3: TGTGCCAGCAGTTACTCCGGGGGGCCTGAAGCTTTCTTT.

This clone was seen a handful of times. V gene TRBV7-8 combines with J gene TRBJ2-5; TRBD2 aligns across 8 bases. This CDR3 region has 17 residues. V shed 1 base, J shed 6 bases, and the junction held 13 bases outside the gene matches. Germline CDR1 is SGHVS and CDR2 is FQNEAQ. CDR3 residues: CASSLGRAGGAGQTQYF. CDR3 in DNA: TGTGCCAGCAGCTTAGGAAGGGCCGGGGGGGCAGGGCAGACCCAGTACTTC.